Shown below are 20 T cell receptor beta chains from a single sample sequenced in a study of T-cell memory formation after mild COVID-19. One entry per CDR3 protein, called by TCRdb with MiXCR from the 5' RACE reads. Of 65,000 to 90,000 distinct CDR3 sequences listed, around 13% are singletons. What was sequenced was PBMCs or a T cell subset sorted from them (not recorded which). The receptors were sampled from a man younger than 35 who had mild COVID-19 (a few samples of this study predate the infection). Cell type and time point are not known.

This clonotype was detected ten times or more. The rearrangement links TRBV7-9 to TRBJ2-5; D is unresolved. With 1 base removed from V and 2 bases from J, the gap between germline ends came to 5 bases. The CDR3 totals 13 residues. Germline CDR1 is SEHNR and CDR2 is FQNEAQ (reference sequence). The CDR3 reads CASSLVLQETQYF. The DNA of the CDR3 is TGTGCCAGCAGCTTAGTCCTACAAGAGACCCAGTACTTC.

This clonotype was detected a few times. For the CDR3, the DNA is TGTGCCAGCAGTCGCGACCCCGCCTACGAGCAGTACGTC. The encoded protein is CASSRDPAYEQYV. V gene TRBV6-2 or TRBV6-3 combines with J gene TRBJ2-7; no definite D call. Trimming cost V 5 bases and J 2 bases, with 10 bases left between them. Germline CDR1 MNHEY, CDR2 SVGEGT. The CDR3 is 13 residues long.

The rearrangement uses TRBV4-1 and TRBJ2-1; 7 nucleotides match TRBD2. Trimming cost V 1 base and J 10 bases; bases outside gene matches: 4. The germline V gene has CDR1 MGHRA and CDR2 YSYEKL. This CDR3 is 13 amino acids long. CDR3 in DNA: TGCGCCAGCAGCCAAGGAAGCGGGACCGAGCAGTTCTTC. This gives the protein CASSQGSGTEQFF.

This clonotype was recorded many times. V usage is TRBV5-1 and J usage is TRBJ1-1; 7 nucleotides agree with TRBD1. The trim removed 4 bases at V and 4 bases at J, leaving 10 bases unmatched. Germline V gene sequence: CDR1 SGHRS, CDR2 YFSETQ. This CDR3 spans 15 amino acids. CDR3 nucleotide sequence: TGCGCCAGCAGCCAGAACAGGGGCCGGCGCACTGAAGCTTTCTTT. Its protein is CASSQNRGRRTEAFF.

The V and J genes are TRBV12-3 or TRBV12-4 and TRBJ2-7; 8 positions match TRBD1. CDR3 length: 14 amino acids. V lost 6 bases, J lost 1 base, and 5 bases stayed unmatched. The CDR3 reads CASREQGESYEQYF. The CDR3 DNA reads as TGTGCCAGCAGAGAACAGGGGGAGTCCTACGAGCAGTACTTC.

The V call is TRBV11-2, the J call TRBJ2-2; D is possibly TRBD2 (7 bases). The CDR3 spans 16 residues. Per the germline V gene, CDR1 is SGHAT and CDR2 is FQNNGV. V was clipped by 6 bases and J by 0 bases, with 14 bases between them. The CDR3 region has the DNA TGTGCCAGCAGTCTTAGGGGGGGAACGAACACCGGGGAGCTGTTTTTT. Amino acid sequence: CASSLRGGTNTGELFF.

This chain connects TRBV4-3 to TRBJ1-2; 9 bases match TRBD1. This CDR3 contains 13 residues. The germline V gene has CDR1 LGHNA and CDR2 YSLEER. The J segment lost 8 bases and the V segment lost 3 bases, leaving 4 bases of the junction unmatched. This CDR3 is CASSQHRGRGYTF. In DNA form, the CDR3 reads TGCGCCAGCAGCCAGCACAGGGGGCGAGGCTACACCTTC.

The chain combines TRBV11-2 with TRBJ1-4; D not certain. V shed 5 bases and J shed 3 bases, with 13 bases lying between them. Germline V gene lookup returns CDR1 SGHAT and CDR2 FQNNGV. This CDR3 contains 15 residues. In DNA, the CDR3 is TGTGCCAGCAGCCTTACACGGCAGCCTAATGAAAAACTGTTTTTT. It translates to CASSLTRQPNEKLFF.

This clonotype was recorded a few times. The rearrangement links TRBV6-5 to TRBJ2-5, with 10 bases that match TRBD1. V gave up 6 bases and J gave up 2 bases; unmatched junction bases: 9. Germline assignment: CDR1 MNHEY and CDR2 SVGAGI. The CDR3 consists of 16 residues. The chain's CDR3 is CASSSGWDRGQETQYF. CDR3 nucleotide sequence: TGTGCCAGCAGCTCGGGTTGGGACAGGGGACAAGAGACCCAGTACTTC.

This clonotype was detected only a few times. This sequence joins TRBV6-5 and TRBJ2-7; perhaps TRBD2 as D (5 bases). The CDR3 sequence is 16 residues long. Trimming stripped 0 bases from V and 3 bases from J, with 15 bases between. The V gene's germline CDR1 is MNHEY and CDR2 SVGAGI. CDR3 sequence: CASSYSSRTHIYEQYV. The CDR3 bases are TGTGCCAGCAGTTACTCGAGTCGGACTCATATCTACGAGCAGTACGTC.

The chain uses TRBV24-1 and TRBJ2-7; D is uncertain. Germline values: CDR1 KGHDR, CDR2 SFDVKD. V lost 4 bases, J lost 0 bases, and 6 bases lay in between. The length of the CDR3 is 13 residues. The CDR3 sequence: CATSEHSSYEQYV. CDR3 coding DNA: TGTGCCACCAGTGAGCACAGCTCCTACGAGCAGTACGTC.

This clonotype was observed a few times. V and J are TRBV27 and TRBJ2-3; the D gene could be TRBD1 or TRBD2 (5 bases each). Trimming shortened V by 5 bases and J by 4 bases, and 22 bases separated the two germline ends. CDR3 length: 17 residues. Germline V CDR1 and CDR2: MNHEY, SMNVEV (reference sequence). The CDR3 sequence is CASSILGTVVAPDTQYF. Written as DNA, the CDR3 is TGTGCCAGCAGTATCCTCGGGACCGTCGTAGCTCCAGATACGCAGTATTTT.

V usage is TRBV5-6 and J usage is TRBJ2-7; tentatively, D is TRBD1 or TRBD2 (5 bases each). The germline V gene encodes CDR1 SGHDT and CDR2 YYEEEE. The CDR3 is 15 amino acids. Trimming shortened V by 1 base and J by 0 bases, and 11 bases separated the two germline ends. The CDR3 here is CASSLSGTLSYEQYF. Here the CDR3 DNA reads TGTGCCAGCAGCTTGTCTGGGACGCTCTCCTACGAGCAGTACTTC. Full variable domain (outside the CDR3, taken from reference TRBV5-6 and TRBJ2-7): DAGVTQSPTHLIKTRGQQVTLRCSPKSGHDTVSWYQQALGQGPQFIFQYYEEEERQRGNFPDRFSGHQFPNYSSELNVNALLLGDSALYLCASSLSGTLSYEQYFGPGTRLTVT.

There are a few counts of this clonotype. CDR3 region: CASSPSGNTIYF. The CDR3 nucleotides read TGTGCCAGCAGCCCCTCTGGAAACACCATATATTTT. V is TRBV11-2 and J is TRBJ1-3; D unclear. The CDR3 loop spans 12 amino acids. The germline V and J ends were trimmed by 5 bases and 0 bases, with 2 bases remaining between them. The germline V gene encodes CDR1 SGHAT and CDR2 FQNNGV.

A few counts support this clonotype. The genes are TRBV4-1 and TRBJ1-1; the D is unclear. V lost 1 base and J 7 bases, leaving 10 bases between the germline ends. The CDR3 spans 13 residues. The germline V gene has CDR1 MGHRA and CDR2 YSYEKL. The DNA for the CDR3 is TGCGCCAGCAGCCAAGTCGGTGGTATTGAAGCTTTCTTT. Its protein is CASSQVGGIEAFF.

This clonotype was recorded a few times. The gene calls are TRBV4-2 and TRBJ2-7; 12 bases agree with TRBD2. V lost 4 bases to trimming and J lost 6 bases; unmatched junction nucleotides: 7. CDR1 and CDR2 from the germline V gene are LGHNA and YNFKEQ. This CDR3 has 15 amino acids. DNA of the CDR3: TGTGCCAGCAGCCCTCTAGCGGGGGGGCCTGGCGAGCAGTACTTC. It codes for CASSPLAGGPGEQYF.

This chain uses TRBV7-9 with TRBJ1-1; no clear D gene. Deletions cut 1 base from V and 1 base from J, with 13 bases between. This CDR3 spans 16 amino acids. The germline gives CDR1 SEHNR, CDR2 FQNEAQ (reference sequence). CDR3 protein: CASSLDQGRWNTEAFF. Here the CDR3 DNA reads TGTGCCAGCAGCTTAGACCAAGGACGGTGGAACACTGAAGCTTTCTTT.

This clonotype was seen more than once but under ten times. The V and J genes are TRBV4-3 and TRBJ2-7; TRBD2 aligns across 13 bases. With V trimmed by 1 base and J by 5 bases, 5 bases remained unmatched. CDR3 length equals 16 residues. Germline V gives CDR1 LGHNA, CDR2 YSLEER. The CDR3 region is CASSQGEGLAGDEQYF. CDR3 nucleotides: TGCGCCAGCAGCCAAGGGGAAGGACTAGCGGGGGACGAGCAGTACTTC.

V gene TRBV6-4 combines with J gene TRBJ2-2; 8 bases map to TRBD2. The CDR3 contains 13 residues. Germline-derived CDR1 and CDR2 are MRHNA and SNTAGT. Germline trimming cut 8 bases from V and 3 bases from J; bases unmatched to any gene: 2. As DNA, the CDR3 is TGTGCCAGCTCACTAGCGGACACCGGGGAGCTGTTTTTT. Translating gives CASSLADTGELFF.

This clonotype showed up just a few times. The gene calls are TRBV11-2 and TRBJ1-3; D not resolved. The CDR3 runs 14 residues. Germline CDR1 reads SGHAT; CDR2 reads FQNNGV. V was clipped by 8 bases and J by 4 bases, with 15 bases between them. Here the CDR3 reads CASWNGASGNTIYF. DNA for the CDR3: TGTGCCAGCTGGAACGGAGCATCCGGAAACACCATATATTTT.